Included here is one TCR beta chain sequence, with context. Antigen: not known. This specimen belongs to a study of blood T cells in healthy people across ages. Findings of the study overall: A strong correlation was found between TCR beta diversity and the percentage of naive T cells.

The V end was cut by 1 base, the J end by 1 base, with 10 bases between. The V gene's germline CDR1 is SGHVS and CDR2 FQNEAQ. This CDR3 region has 15 residues. Combining a sample-barcoded 5' primer with a J-beta primer mix, a second PCR ran for roughly 7 to 11 cycles. MiXCR, applied by TCRdb to the 5' RACE reads, yields one record per CDR3 protein. The table has about 680,000 distinct CDR3 sequences, approximately 49% seen once. Aged roughly 6 to 90, donors were systemically healthy Caucasians from Russia. The V and J genes are TRBV7-8 and TRBJ1-1, with D perhaps TRBD1 (6 bases). Sequenced material: blood. The receptor was derived from a woman aged 55-69 years in good health. The CDR3 reads CASSLDRGANTEAFF. CDR3 nucleotide sequence: TGTGCCAGCAGCTTAGACCGGGGGGCGAACACTGAAGCTTTCTTT. The variable domain in full, with the rest retrieved from reference TRBV7-8 and TRBJ1-1, is GAGVSQSPRYKVAKRGQDVALRCDPISGHVSLFWYQQALGQGPEFLTYFQNEAQLDKSGLPSDRFFAERPEGSVSTLKIQRTQQEDSAVYLCASSLDRGANTEAFFGQGTRLTVV.